This T cell receptor beta chain was captured by sequencing in a study of T-cell reconstitution after alpha-beta-depleted transplantation in children. CDR1 is LNHDA and CDR2 is SQIVND in the germline V gene (reference sequence). This CDR3 has 15 amino acids. The V gene lost 4 bases and the J gene lost 4 bases, with 16 bases spanning the gap. Preparation of the TCRbeta library involved a method that used unique molecular identifiers. TCRdb re-called the PCR reads through MiXCR, storing one row per CDR3 protein. The sample records about 610,000 distinct CDR3 sequences, over 9.5% being singletons. Specimen: PBMCs from the stem cell graft donor, collected from the stem cell graft. This chain links TRBV19 with TRBJ1-1, with D maybe TRBD1 (5 bases). The TCR sequence derives from a human donor who donated a stem cell graft to a child with acute myeloid leukemia. The CDR3 DNA reads TGTGCCAGTAGTAGCCAGGGAATAGGTGGCACTGAAGCTTTCTTT. Protein sequence: CASSSQGIGGTEAFF.